This is a list of T cell receptor beta chains from one sample in a study of blood T cell repertoires in COVID-19. TCRdb's copy holds only in-frame clones and misses some; the assay was immunoSEQ multiplex PCR. The sample comprises about 220,000 clones, 70% to 90% of which are singletons, and roughly 2.8% rests with the top ten. Sequencing was performed on peripheral blood. Every receptor here comes from a man between 50 and 59 years old who had recovered from COVID-19. The CDR3 runs from the conserved cysteine through the conserved F or W. The D gene is left open where the match is weak. For some rows the clone size is stated as once, few or many, or as a class when expanded; others skip it.

D gene	V gene	clone size	J gene	CDR3 DNA	CDR3 protein
TRBD2	TRBV5-1	NA	TRBJ2-1	TGCGCCAGCAGCTCGAAGCGGGAGTTTACATACAATGAGCAGTTCTTC	CASSSKREFTYNEQFF
NA	TRBV11-2	NA	TRBJ2-6	TGTGCCAGCAGCTTAGATCGGGGGGCAGGGGCCAACGTCCTGACTTTC	CASSLDRGAGANVLTF
NA	TRBV7-2	NA	TRBJ2-3	TGTGCCAGCAGCTTCTCGGCGGGACGACTGGATACGCAGTATTTT	CASSFSAGRLDTQYF
TRBD2	TRBV28	NA	TRBJ2-7	TGTGCCAGCAGTCCCTCTGGAGCGGGAACCAACGAGCAGTACTTC	CASSPSGAGTNEQYF
TRBD1	TRBV18	NA	TRBJ2-1	TGTGCCAGCTCAACCGACAGGGGGGGTGAGCAGTTCTTC	CASSTDRGGEQFF
NA	TRBV28	NA	TRBJ2-2	TGTGCCAGCAGTTTGAGGACTGCGAACACCGGGGAGCTGTTTTTT	CASSLRTANTGELFF
NA	TRBV27	NA	TRBJ2-1	TGTGCCAGCAGCCTACTTGGTAATGAGCAGTTCTTC	CASSLLGNEQFF
TRBD2	TRBV3-1/TRBV3-2	NA	TRBJ2-7	TGTGCCAGCAGCCAAGAAGCAGCGGGAGGCCGCGAGCAGTACTTC	CASSQEAAGGREQYF
TRBD2	TRBV25-1	once	TRBJ2-2	TGTGCCAGCAGTGAATGGATTGGGGGGGACACCGGGGAGCTGTTTTTT	CASSEWIGGDTGELFF
NA	TRBV11-3	NA	TRBJ1-5	TGTGCCAGCAGCGCCTCTAGGGGGTTCAATCAGCCCCAGCATTTT	CASSASRGFNQPQHF
NA	TRBV30	NA	TRBJ1-2	TGTGCCTGGAGTAAACCCTTGGGCGGGGACGCGACAAACTTTCTTTTCTATGGCTACACCTTC	CAWSKPLGGDATNFLFYGYTF
NA	TRBV5-1	NA	TRBJ2-1	TGCGCCAGCAGCTTGGGCACAGTCTACAATGAGCAGTTCTTC	CASSLGTVYNEQFF
NA	TRBV3-1/TRBV3-2	NA	TRBJ2-1	TGTGCCAGCAGCCAAGGACTAGTCAGGAATGAGCAGTTCTTC	CASSQGLVRNEQFF
NA	TRBV6-4	few	TRBJ2-1	TGTGCCAGCAGTGACTCGAGGGGGTCCTACAATGAGCAGTTCTTC	CASSDSRGSYNEQFF
NA	TRBV18	NA	TRBJ1-2	TGTGCCAGCTCACCATTCGCGGGCCTTGAGGGCTATGGCTACACCTTC	CASSPFAGLEGYGYTF
NA	TRBV28	NA	TRBJ2-7	TGTGCCAGCAGTTCCGGGACACTCTACGAGCAGTACTTC	CASSSGTLYEQYF
NA	TRBV4-1	NA	TRBJ2-1	TGCGCCAGCAGCCATTCGCCGTTGAGGGATGGCAATGAGCAGTTCTTC	CASSHSPLRDGNEQFF
TRBD1	TRBV24-1	NA	TRBJ2-7	TGTGCCACCAGTGATTTGACCGGGACAGGGGTACGTAACCACTACCTACACGAGCAGTACTTC	CATSDLTGTGVRNHYLHEQYF
NA	TRBV30	NA	TRBJ1-3	TGTGCCGGGGAGCGGGGATCCGGAAACACCATATATTTT	CAGERGSGNTIYF
TRBD1	TRBV27	NA	TRBJ1-5	TGTGCCAGCAGCCCCTGGGACAGGGACAATCAGCCCCAGCATTTT	CASSPWDRDNQPQHF
TRBD2	TRBV5-1	NA	TRBJ2-3	TGCGCCAGCAGCTCACATAGCGGGAGGGCCGCAGATACGCAGTATTTT	CASSSHSGRAADTQYF
NA	TRBV7-2	NA	TRBJ1-5	TGTGCCAGCAGCTTAGACAGGGCCAATCAGCCCCAGCATTTT	CASSLDRANQPQHF
NA	TRBV13	NA	TRBJ2-5	TGTGCCAGCAGCCTTCAAGAGACCCAGTACTTC	CASSLQETQYF
TRBD2	TRBV29-1	NA	TRBJ2-2	TGCAGCGGTTCTAGCGGGACGAACACCGGGGAGCTGTTTTTT	CSGSSGTNTGELFF
NA	TRBV5-1	NA	TRBJ1-3	TGCGCCAGCAGCCTAGGATCCGGAAACACCATATATTTT	CASSLGSGNTIYF
NA	TRBV5-1	NA	TRBJ2-7	TGCGCCAGCGGATACACAACGGGATCCTACGAGCAGTACTTC	CASGYTTGSYEQYF
TRBD2	TRBV28	NA	TRBJ2-5	TGTGCCAGCAGTTCCCGACTAGCGGGAGGACATGGCGGAGAGACCCAGTACTTC	CASSSRLAGGHGGETQYF
TRBD1	TRBV5-1	NA	TRBJ2-5	TGCGCCAGCAGCTTCACAGGGGGCTTCGCTCAGTACTTC	CASSFTGGFAQYF
TRBD2	TRBV7-9	NA	TRBJ2-1	TGTGCCAGCAGCCGTACCGGGACTAGCGGGGCGTCCGGCAATGAGCAGTTCTTC	CASSRTGTSGASGNEQFF